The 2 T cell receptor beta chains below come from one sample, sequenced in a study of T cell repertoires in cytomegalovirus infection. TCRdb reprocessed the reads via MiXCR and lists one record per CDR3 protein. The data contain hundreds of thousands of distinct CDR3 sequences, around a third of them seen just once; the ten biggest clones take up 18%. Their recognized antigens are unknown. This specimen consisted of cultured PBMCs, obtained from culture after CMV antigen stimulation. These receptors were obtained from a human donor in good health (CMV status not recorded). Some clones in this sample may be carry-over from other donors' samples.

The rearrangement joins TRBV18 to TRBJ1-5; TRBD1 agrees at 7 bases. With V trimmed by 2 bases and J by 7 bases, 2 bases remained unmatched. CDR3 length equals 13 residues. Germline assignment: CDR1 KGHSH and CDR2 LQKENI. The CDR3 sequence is CASSPIGGQPQHF. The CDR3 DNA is TGTGCCAGCTCACCAATAGGGGGCCAGCCCCAGCATTTT.

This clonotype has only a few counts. Here the CDR3 reads CAWSNSGNLITGYTF. The CDR3 bases are TGTGCCTGGAGTAATTCGGGGAACCTCATAACGGGCTACACCTTC. V usage is TRBV30 and J usage is TRBJ1-2; D gene unclear. This CDR3 comprises 15 residues. V was pared by 2 bases and J by 8 bases, with 21 bases between. CDR1 and CDR2 (germline): GTSNPN, SVGIG (reference sequence).